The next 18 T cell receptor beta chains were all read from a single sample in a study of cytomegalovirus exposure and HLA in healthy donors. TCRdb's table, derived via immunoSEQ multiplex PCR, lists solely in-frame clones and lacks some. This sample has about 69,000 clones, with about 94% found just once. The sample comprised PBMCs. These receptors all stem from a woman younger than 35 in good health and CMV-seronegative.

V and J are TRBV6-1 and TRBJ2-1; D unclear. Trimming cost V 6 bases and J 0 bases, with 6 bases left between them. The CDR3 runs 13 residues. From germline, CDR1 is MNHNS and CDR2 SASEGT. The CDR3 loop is CASRSDSYNEQFF. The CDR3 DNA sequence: TGTGCCAGCAGGTCAGACTCCTACAATGAGCAGTTCTTC.

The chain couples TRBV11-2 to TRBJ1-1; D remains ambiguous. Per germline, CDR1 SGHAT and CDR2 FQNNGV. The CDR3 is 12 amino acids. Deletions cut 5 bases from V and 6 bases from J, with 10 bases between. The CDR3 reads CASSVGGPEAFF. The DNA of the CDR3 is TGTGCCAGCAGCGTGGGAGGCCCTGAAGCTTTCTTT.

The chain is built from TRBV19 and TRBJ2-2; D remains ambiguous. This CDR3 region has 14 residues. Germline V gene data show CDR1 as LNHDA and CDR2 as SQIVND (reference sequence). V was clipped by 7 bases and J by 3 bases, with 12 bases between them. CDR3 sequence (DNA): TGTGCCAGTAAGTTCGAGACATACACCGGGGAGCTGTTTTTT. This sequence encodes CASKFETYTGELFF.

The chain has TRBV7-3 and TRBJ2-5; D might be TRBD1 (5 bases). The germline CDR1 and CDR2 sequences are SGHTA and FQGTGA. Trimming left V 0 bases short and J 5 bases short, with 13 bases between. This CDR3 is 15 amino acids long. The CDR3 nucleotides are TGTGCCAGCAGCTTAACGAGCCAGGGCCAGGAGACCCAGTACTTC. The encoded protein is CASSLTSQGQETQYF.

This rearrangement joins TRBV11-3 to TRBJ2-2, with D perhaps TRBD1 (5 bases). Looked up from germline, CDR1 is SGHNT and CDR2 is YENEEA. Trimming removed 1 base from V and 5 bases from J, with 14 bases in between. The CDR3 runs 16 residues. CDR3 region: CASSLGVQGHTGELFF. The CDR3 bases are TGTGCCAGCAGCTTAGGGGTCCAGGGTCATACCGGGGAGCTGTTTTTT.

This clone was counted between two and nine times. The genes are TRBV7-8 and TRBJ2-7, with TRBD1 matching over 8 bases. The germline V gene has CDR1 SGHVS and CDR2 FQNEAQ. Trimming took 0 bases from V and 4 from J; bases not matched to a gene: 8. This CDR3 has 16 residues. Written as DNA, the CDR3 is TGTGCCAGCAGCTTAGCGGGGACAGGCTTGGGGTACGAGCAGTACTTC. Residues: CASSLAGTGLGYEQYF. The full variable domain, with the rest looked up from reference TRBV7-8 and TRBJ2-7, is GAGVSQSPRYKVAKRGQDVALRCDPISGHVSLFWYQQALGQGPEFLTYFQNEAQLDKSGLPSDRFFAERPEGSVSTLKIQRTQQEDSAVYLCASSLAGTGLGYEQYFGPGTRLTVT.

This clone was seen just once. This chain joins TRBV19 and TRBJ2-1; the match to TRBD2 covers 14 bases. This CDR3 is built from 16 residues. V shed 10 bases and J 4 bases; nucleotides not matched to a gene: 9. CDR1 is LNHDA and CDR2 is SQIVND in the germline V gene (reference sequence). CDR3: CATSTGLAGVYNEQFF. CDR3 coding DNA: TGTGCCACCTCAACGGGACTAGCGGGGGTGTACAATGAGCAGTTCTTC.

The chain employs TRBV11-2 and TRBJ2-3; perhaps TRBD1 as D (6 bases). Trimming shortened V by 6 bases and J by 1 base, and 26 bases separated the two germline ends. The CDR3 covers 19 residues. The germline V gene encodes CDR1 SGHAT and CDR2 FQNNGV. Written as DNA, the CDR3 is TGTGCCAGCAGTGGGATCCTTAGCCGCATAAAGGGGGGCACAGATACGCAGTATTTT. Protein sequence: CASSGILSRIKGGTDTQYF.

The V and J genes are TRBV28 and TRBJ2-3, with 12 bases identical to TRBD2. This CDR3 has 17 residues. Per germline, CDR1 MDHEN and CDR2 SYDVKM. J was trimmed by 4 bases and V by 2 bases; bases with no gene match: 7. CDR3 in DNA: TGTGCCAGCAGTTTAGGGGCTAGCGGGAGGGCCCCAGATACGCAGTATTTT. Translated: CASSLGASGRAPDTQYF.

CDR3 amino acids: CASKDFYNEQFF. CDR3 nucleotide sequence: TGTGCCAGCAAAGACTTTTACAATGAGCAGTTCTTC. This chain links TRBV27 with TRBJ2-1; D not resolved. V was shortened by 7 bases and J by 4 bases, with 8 bases between the two germline ends. Germline CDR1 and CDR2: MNHEY and SMNVEV (reference sequence). This CDR3 region has 12 residues.

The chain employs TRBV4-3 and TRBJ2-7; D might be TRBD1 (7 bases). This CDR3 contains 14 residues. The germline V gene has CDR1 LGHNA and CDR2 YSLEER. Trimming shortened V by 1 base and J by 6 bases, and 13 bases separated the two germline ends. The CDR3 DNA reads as TGCGCCAGCAGCCAAGGGACCAGGGGGGCCGAGCAGTACTTC. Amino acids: CASSQGTRGAEQYF.

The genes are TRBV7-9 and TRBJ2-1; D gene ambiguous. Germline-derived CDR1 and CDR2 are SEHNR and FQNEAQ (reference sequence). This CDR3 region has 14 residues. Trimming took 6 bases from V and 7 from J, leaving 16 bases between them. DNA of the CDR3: TGTGCCAGCAGTTTTGGTCTCCTTAGTAATGAGCAGTTCTTC. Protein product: CASSFGLLSNEQFF.

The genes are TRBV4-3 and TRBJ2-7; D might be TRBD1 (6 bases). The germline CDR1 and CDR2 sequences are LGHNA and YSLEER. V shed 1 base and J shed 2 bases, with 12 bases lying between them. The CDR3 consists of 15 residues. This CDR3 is CASSQAQQGAYEQYF. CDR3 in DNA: TGCGCCAGCAGCCAAGCTCAACAGGGCGCCTACGAGCAGTACTTC.

Here the CDR3 DNA reads TGTGCTAGTTCCTCCACCGTCGGGGTTGGTTCTGGAAACACCATATATTTT. Its translation is CASSSTVGVGSGNTIYF. The rearrangement links TRBV12-5 to TRBJ1-3; D not resolved. Per germline, CDR1 LGHNT and CDR2 FRNRAP. The CDR3 totals 17 residues. Deletions cut 8 bases from V and 1 base from J, with 21 bases between.

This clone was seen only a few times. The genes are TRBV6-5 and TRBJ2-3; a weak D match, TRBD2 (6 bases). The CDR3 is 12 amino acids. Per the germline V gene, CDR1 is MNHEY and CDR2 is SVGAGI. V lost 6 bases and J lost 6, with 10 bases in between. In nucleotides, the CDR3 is TGTGCCAGCAGCCTAGGAGGGGATACGCAGTATTTT. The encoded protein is CASSLGGDTQYF.

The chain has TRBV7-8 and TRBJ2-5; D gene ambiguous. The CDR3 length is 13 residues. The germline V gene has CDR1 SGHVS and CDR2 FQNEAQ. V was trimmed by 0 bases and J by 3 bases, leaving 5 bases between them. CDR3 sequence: CASSLAQKETQYF. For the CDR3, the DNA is TGTGCCAGCAGCTTAGCCCAAAAAGAGACCCAGTACTTC.

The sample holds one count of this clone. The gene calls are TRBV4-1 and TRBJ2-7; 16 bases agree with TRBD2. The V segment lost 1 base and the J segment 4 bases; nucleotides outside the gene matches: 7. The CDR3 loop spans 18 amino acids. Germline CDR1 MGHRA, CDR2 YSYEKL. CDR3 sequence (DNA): TGCGCCAGCAGCCAAGCCGGGACTAGCGGGGGGGTCCTGTACGAGCAGTACTTC. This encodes CASSQAGTSGGVLYEQYF.

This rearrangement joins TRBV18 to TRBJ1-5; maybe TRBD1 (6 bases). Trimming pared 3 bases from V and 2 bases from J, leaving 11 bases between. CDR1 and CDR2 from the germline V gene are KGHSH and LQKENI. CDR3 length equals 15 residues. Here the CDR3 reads CASSPGTLGNQPQHF. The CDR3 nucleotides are TGTGCCAGCTCACCCGGGACATTGGGCAATCAGCCCCAGCATTTT.